The sequence of this T cell receptor (beta chain) was determined in a study of T cells in Graves' hyperthyroidism and ophthalmopathy. Amplification targeted TCR beta CDR3 regions from RNA transcripts. An initial round of RT-PCR targeting the TCR CDR3 relied on the HTBI primer set. TCRdb reprocessed the multiplex PCR reads with MiXCR, giving one entry per CDR3 protein. Among 220,000 or so distinct CDR3 sequences listed, less than 20% were seen once. The CDR3 runs to 15 residues. Germline assignment: CDR1 MNHNS and CDR2 SASEGT. After removal of 5 bases from V and 3 bases from J, the junction contained 8 bases not matched to a gene. Inclusion characteristics of ophthalmopathy patients comprised a Clinical Activity Score of at least 3, a NOSPECS grade of at least 4, and duration under 3 months. Study observations and caveats: Median prediction lead before ophthalmopathy onset was 5.5 to 7 months with the model.

In its sample, this clonotype was seen many times. Its antigen is unknown. The sequence was collected from a woman between 18 and 29 years old with Graves' ophthalmopathy. The V and J genes are TRBV6-1 and TRBJ2-3; TRBD1 matches 7 bases. The sequenced sample consisted of blood. The CDR3 spells CASSPRQGWTDTQYF. CDR3 DNA: TGTGCCAGCAGTCCCAGACAGGGTTGGACAGATACGCAGTATTTT.